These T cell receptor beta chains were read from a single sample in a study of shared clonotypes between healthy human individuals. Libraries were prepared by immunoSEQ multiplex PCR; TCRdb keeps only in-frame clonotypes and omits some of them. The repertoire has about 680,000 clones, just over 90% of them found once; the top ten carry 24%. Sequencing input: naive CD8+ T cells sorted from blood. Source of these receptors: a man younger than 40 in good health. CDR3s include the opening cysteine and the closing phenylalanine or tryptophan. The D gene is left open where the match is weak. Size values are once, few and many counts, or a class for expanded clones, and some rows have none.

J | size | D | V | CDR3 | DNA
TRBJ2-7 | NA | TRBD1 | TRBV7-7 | CASSPGTGTYEQYF | TGTGCTAGCAGCCCGGGGACAGGTACCTACGAGCAGTACTTC
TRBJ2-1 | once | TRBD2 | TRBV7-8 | CASSSPTSGREYEQFF | TGTGCCAGCAGCTCCCCGACTAGCGGGAGGGAATATGAGCAGTTCTTC
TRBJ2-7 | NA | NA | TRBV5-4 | CASSLDRRQSSYEQYF | TGTGCCAGCAGCTTGGACCGTAGGCAGAGCTCCTACGAGCAGTACTTC
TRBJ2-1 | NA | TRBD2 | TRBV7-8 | CASSLLAGAHNEQFF | TGTGCCAGCAGCCTCTTAGCGGGGGCTCACAATGAGCAGTTCTTC
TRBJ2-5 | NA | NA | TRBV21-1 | CASSKAGRAETQYF | TGTGCCAGCAGCAAAGCGGGAAGGGCAGAGACCCAGTACTTC
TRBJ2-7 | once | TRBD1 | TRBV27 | CASSGGTGAYEQYF | TGTGCCAGCAGTGGGGGGACAGGGGCCTACGAGCAGTACTTC
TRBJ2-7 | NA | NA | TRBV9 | CASSPGTLNYEQYF | TGTGCCAGCTCTCCCGGGACCCTGAACTACGAGCAGTACTTC
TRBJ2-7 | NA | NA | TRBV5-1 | CASSYRLGDEQYF | TGCGCCAGCAGCTACAGGCTCGGGGACGAGCAGTACTTC
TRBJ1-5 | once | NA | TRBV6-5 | CASSQSNRDEQPQHF | TGTGCCAGCAGCCAATCTAACAGGGATGAACAGCCCCAGCATTTT
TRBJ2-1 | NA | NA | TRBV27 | CASNKGASGYNEQFF | TGTGCCAGCAACAAGGGGGCTAGCGGATACAATGAGCAGTTCTTC
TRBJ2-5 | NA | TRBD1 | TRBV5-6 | CASSRAGGNKTQYF | TGTGCCAGCAGCCGGGCAGGGGGCAATAAGACCCAGTACTTC
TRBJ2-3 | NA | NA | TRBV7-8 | CASSLDQVGADTQYF | TGTGCCAGCAGCTTAGATCAAGTGGGTGCAGATACGCAGTATTTT
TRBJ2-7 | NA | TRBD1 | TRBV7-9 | CASSLADRVFYEQYF | TGTGCCAGCAGCTTGGCAGACAGGGTCTTCTACGAGCAGTACTTC
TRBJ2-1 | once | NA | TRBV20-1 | CSARPYREQFF | TGCAGTGCGCGGCCCTATCGGGAGCAGTTCTTC
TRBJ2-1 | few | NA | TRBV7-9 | CASRGPEQFF | TGTGCCAGCCGGGGGCCTGAGCAGTTCTTC
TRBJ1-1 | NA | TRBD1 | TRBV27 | CASTEAPWDSRREAFF | TGTGCCAGCACAGAGGCTCCGTGGGACAGCCGTCGAGAAGCTTTCTTT
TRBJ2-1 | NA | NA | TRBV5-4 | CASRRPTDTLNNEQFF | TGTGCCAGCAGGCGCCCGACGGACACATTAAACAATGAGCAGTTCTTC
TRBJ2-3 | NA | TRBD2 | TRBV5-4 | CASSGGGTSGSTDTQYF | TGTGCCAGCAGTGGGGGGGGTACTAGCGGGAGTACAGATACGCAGTATTTT
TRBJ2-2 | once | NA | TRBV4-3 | CASSQAWVNTGELFF | TGCGCCAGCAGCCAAGCCTGGGTGAACACCGGGGAGCTGTTTTTT
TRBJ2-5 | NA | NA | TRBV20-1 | CSASKGTQYF | TGCAGTGCTAGTAAGGGGACCCAGTACTTC
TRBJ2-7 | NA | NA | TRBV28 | CASSSPGRTAYEQYF | TGTGCCAGCAGTTCACCGGGACGTACAGCCTACGAGCAGTACTTC
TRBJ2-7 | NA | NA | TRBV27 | CASSLRGKNYEQYF | TGTGCCAGCAGCCTCCGGGGCAAAAACTACGAGCAGTACTTC
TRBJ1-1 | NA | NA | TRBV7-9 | CASSHRGEAEAFF | TGTGCCAGCAGCCACCGAGGGGAGGCTGAAGCTTTCTTT
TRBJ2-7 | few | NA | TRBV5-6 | CASSLAPGHPYEQYF | TGTGCCAGCAGCTTGGCCCCAGGACACCCGTACGAGCAGTACTTC
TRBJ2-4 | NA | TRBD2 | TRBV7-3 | CASSLTGAGTPGTSGDIAKNIQYF | TGTGCCAGCAGCTTAACGGGGGCGGGCACTCCCGGGACTAGCGGAGATATAGCCAAAAACATTCAGTACTTC
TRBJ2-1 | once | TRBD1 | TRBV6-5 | CACHQGAPYNEQFF | TGTGCCTGCCACCAGGGGGCGCCCTACAATGAGCAGTTCTTC
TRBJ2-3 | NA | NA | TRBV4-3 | CASSQDVKQGFSTDTQYF | TGCGCCAGCAGCCAAGACGTAAAACAGGGATTCTCAACAGATACGCAGTATTTT
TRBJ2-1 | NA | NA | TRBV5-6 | CASSLDLDNEQFF | TGTGCCAGCAGCTTGGATTTGGACAATGAGCAGTTCTTC
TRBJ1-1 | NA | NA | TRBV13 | CASTEAGSGTEAFF | TGTGCCAGCACCGAGGCAGGGTCCGGCACTGAAGCTTTCTTT
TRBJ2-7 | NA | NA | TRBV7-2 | CASSRNLAAEQYF | TGTGCCAGCAGTCGAAACTTAGCAGCCGAGCAGTACTTC
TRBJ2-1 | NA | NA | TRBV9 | CASSVVTGYEQFF | TGTGCCAGCAGCGTAGTTACGGGCTATGAGCAGTTCTTC
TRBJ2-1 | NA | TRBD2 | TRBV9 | CASSALAGGSYNEQFF | TGTGCCAGCAGCGCTTTAGCGGGGGGTTCCTACAATGAGCAGTTCTTC
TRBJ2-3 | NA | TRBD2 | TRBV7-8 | CASSPLRGGGDTQYF | TGTGCCAGCAGCCCATTGCGGGGGGGAGGGGATACGCAGTATTTT
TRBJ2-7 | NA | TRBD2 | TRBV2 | CASSEALAGVYEQYF | TGTGCCAGCAGTGAAGCCCTAGCGGGGGTCTACGAGCAGTACTTC
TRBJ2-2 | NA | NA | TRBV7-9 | CASSRVRGTGELFF | TGTGCCAGCAGCCGTGTTAGGGGGACCGGGGAGCTGTTTTTT
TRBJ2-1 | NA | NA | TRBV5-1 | CASSGGGGPLDEQFF | TGCGCCAGCAGCGGAGGGGGAGGGCCCCTAGATGAGCAGTTCTTC
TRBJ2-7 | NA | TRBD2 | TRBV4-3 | CASSSLPSGSDEQYF | TGCGCCAGCAGCTCTCTACCTAGCGGGAGTGACGAGCAGTACTTC
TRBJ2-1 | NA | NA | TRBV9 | CASSVETSLWGEQFF | TGTGCCAGCAGCGTAGAGACTAGTTTGTGGGGTGAGCAGTTCTTC
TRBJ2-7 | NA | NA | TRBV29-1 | CSVVPSGNEQYF | TGCAGCGTTGTACCTTCAGGGAACGAGCAGTACTTC
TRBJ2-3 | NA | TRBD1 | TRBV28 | CASGQGSTQYF | TGTGCCAGCGGACAGGGAAGTACGCAGTATTTT
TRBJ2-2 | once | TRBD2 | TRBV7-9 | CASSPPLAGAGTGELFF | TGTGCCAGCAGCCCCCCTCTAGCGGGAGCAGGCACCGGGGAGCTGTTTTTT
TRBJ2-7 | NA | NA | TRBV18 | CASSPTGPESYEQYF | TGTGCCAGCTCACCAACGGGACCTGAGTCCTACGAGCAGTACTTC
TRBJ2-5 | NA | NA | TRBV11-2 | CASSLGPGVQETQYF | TGTGCCAGCAGCTTAGGGCCAGGGGTTCAAGAGACCCAGTACTTC
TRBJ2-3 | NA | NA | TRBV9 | CASSADSITDTQYF | TGTGCCAGCAGCGCGGACAGCATCACAGATACGCAGTATTTT
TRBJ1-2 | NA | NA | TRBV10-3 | CAISESIGVLGYTF | TGTGCCATCAGTGAGTCAATCGGTGTCTTAGGCTACACCTTC
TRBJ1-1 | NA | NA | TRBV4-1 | CASSQEEGQANTEAFF | TGCGCCAGCAGCCAAGAGGAGGGGCAGGCGAACACTGAAGCTTTCTTT
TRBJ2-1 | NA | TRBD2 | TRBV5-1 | CASSLWAGGTYNEQFF | TGCGCCAGCAGCTTGTGGGCGGGAGGAACCTACAATGAGCAGTTCTTC
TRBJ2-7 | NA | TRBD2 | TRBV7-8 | CASTESGISYEQYF | TGTGCCAGCACCGAGAGCGGGATTTCCTACGAGCAGTACTTC
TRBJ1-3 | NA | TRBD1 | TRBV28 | CASGHRGSGNTIYF | TGTGCCAGCGGCCACAGGGGATCTGGAAACACCATATATTTT
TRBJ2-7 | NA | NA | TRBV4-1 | CASSFTYNPSYEQYF | TGCGCCAGCAGCTTTACCTACAACCCCTCCTACGAGCAGTACTTC
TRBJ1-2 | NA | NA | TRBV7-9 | CASSSGKETARHGYTF | TGTGCCAGCAGCTCAGGGAAGGAGACCGCGAGACATGGCTACACCTTC
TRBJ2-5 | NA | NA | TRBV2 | CASSDGRGSQETQYF | TGTGCCAGCAGTGATGGCAGGGGTTCGCAAGAGACCCAGTACTTC
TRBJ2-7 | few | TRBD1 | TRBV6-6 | CASSVRGHEQYF | TGTGCCAGCAGTGTCAGGGGGCACGAGCAGTACTTC
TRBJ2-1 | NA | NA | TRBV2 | CASVLPNEQFF | TGTGCCAGCGTACTACCCAATGAGCAGTTCTTC
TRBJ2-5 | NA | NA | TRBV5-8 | CASSLALMETQYF | TGTGCCAGCAGCTTGGCTCTAATGGAGACCCAGTACTTC
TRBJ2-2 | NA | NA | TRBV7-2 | CASSRSRGTANTGELFF | TGTGCCAGCAGCCGATCCCGGGGGACCGCGAACACCGGGGAGCTGTTTTTT
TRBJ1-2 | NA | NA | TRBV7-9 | CASSPRGGAGYGYTF | TGTGCCAGCAGCCCCCGGGGGGGCGCAGGATATGGCTACACCTTC